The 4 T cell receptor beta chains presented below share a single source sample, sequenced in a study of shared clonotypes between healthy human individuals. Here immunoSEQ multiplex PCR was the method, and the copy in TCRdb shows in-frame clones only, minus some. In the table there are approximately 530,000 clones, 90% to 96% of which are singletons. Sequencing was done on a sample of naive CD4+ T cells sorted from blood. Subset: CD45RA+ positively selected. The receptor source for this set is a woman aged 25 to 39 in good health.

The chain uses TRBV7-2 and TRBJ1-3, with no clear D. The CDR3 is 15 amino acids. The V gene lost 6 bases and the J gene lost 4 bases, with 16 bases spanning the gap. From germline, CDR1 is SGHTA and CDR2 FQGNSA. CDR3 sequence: CASRYESVVGNTIYF. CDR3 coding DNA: TGTGCCAGCAGATACGAGTCGGTCGTGGGAAACACCATATATTTT.

This CDR3 reads CASSPDIVAGAFVEQYF. CDR3 DNA: TGTGCCAGCAGCCCCGATATAGTAGCGGGAGCCTTCGTGGAGCAGTACTTC. The chain links TRBV6-7 to TRBJ2-7; TRBD2 aligns across 9 bases. TRBV6-7 is known as an ORF, though its function is uncertain. The CDR3 runs 17 residues. V dropped 6 bases and J dropped 7; count of bases not matched to a gene: 19.

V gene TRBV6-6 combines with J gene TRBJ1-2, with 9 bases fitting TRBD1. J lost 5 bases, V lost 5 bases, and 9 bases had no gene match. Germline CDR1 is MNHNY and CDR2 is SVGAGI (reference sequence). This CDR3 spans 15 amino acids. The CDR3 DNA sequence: TGTGCCAGCAGTCCCTCGGGACAGGGAGTTTATGGCTACACCTTC. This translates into CASSPSGQGVYGYTF.

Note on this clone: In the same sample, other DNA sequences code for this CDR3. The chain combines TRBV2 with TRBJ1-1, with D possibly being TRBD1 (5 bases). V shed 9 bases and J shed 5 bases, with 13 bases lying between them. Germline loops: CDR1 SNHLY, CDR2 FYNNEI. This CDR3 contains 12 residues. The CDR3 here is CASSGGETEAFF. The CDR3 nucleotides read TGTGCCAGTAGCGGGGGGGAGACTGAAGCTTTCTTT.